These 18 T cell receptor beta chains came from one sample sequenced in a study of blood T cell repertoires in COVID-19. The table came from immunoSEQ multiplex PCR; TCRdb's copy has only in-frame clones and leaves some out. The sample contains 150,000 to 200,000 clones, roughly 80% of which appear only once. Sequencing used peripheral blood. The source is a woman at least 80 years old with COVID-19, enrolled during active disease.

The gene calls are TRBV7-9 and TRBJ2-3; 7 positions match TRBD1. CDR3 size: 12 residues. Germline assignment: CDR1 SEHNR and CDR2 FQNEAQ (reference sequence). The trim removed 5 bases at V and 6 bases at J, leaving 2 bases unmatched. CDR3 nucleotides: TGTGCCAGCAGCCTACAGGGGGATACGCAGTATTTT. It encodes CASSLQGDTQYF.

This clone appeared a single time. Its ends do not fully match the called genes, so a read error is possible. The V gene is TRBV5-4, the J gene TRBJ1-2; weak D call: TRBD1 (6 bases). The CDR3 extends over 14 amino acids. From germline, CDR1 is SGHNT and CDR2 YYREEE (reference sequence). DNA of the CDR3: TGTGCCAGCAGGAAGGACAGTCAGCACTCTATGGCCATATTC. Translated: CASRKDSQHSMAIF.

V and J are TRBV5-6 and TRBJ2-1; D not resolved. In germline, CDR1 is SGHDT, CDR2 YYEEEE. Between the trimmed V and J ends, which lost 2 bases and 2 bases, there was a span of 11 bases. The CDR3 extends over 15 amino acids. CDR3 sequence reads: CASSFAQAPYNEQFF. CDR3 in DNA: TGTGCCAGCAGCTTCGCCCAGGCCCCCTACAATGAGCAGTTCTTC.

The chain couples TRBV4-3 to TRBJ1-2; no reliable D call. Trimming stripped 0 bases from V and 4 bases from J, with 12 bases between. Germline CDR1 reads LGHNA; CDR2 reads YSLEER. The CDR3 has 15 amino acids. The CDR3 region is CASSQDPLTTYGYTF. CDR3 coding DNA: TGCGCCAGCAGCCAAGATCCGCTCACTACCTATGGCTACACCTTC.

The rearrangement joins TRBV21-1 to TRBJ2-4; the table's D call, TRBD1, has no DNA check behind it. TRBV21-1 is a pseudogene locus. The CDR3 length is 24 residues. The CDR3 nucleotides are TGTGCCAGCAGCAAAAGGAAGACGGTCCTGACGACAGGGGGAGATGGGCTAGCCAAAAACATTCAGTACTTC. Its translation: CASSKRKTVLTTGGDGLAKNIQYF.

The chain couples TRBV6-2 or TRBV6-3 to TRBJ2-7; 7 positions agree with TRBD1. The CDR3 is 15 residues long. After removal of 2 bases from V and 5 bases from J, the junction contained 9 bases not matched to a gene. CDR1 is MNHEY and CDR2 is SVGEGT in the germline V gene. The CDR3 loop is CASSYVGQPGDEQYF. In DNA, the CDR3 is TGTGCCAGCAGTTACGTGGGACAGCCCGGTGACGAGCAGTACTTC.

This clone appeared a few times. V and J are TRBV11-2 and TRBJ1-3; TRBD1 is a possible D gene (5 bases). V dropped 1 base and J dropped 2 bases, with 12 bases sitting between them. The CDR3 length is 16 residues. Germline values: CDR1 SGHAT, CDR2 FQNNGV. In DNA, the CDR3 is TGTGCCAGCAGCTTAGCCCGTCCAGGGACTGGAAACACCATATATTTT. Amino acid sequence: CASSLARPGTGNTIYF.

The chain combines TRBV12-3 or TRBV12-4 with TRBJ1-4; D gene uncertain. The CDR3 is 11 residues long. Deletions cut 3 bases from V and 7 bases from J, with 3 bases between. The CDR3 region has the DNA TGTGCCAGCAGTTTTAGTGAAAAACTGTTTTTT. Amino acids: CASSFSEKLFF.

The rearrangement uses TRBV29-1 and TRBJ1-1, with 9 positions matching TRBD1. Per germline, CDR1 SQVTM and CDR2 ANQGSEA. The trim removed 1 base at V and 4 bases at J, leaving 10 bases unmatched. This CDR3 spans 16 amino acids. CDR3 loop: CSVEGSQGAVGTEAFF. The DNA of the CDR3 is TGCAGCGTTGAAGGTTCACAGGGGGCGGTTGGCACTGAAGCTTTCTTT. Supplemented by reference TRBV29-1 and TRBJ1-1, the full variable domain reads SAVISQKPSRDICQRGTSLTIQCQVDSQVTMMFWYRQQPGQSLTLIATANQGSEATYESGFVIDKFPISRPNLTFSTLTVSNMSPEDSSIYLCSVEGSQGAVGTEAFFGQGTRLTVV.

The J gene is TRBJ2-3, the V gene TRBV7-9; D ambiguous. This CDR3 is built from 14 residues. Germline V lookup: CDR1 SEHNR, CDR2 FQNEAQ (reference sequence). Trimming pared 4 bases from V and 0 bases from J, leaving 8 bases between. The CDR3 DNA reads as TGTGCCAGCAGCTACTCTACTAGCACAGATACGCAGTATTTT. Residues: CASSYSTSTDTQYF.

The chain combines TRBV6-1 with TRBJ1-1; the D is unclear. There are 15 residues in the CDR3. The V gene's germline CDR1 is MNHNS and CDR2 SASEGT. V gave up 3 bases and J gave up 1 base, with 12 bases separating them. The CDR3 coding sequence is TGTGCCAGCAGTGATCTGTTTGGCAGGAACACTGAAGCTTTCTTT. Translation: CASSDLFGRNTEAFF.

This CDR3 is CATSAPPSRGSEKLFF. The CDR3 nucleotides are TGTGCCACCAGTGCTCCCCCTTCCAGGGGTAGTGAAAAACTGTTTTTT. The J gene is TRBJ1-4, the V gene TRBV24-1, with a weak D call TRBD1 (6 bases). The V end was cut by 5 bases, the J end by 7 bases, with 19 bases between. CDR3 length: 16 amino acids. Germline V gene sequence: CDR1 KGHDR, CDR2 SFDVKD.

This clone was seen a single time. CDR3 region: CASSPGTEYEKLFF. For the CDR3, the DNA is TGTGCCAGCAGTCCCGGGACAGAGTATGAAAAACTGTTTTTT. The chain carries TRBV2 and TRBJ1-4; 7 bases line up with TRBD1. Trimming took 5 bases from V and 6 from J; bases not matched to a gene: 6. This CDR3 spans 14 amino acids. From germline, CDR1 is SNHLY and CDR2 FYNNEI.

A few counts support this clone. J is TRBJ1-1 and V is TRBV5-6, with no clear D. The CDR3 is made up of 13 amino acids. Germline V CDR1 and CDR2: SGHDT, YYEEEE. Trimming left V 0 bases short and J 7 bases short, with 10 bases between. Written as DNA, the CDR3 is TGTGCCAGCAGCTTGGCCCTTGTCTTTGAAGCTTTCTTT. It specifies CASSLALVFEAFF.

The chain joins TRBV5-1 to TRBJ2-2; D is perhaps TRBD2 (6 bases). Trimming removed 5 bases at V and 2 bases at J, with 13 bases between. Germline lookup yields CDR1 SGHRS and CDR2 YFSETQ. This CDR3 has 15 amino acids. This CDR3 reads CASRRTNSNTGELFF. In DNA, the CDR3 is TGCGCCAGCAGAAGGACTAACTCTAACACCGGGGAGCTGTTTTTT.

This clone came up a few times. The CDR3 is CASSLGQGWDNEQFF. Written as DNA, the CDR3 is TGCGCCAGCAGCTTGGGACAGGGGTGGGACAATGAGCAGTTCTTC. The chain joins TRBV5-1 to TRBJ2-1; 8 nucleotides match TRBD1. J was trimmed by 5 bases and V by 0 bases; bases with no gene match: 4. The length of the CDR3 is 15 residues. Germline V gene sequence: CDR1 SGHRS, CDR2 YFSETQ.

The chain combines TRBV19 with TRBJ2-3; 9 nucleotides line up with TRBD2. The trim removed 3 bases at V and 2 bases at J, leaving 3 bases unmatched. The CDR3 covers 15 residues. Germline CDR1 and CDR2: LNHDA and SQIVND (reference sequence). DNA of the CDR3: TGTGCCAGTAGTATTTTAGCGGGAGCCACAGATACGCAGTATTTT. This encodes CASSILAGATDTQYF.

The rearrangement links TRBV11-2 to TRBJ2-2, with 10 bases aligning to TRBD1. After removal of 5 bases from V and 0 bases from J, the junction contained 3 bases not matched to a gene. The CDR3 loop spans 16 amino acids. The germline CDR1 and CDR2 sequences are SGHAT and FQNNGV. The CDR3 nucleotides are TGTGCCAGCAGCGCAGGGACAGGGGCGAACACCGGGGAGCTGTTTTTT. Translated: CASSAGTGANTGELFF.